This T cell receptor (beta chain) derives from a study of CD8 T cells in ankylosing spondylitis. Study-wide results and limits: Significant enrichment of disease-linked clones was reportedly seen in matched ankylosing spondylitis synovial fluid. Within ankylosing spondylitis blood, a TCR beta motif made up of several highly homologous variants appeared to be characteristic. In synovial fluid and blood from reactive arthritis, some motif variants were previously reported.

The germline gives CDR1 SQVTM, CDR2 ANQGSEA. This CDR3 contains 16 residues. The J segment lost 0 bases and the V segment lost 6 bases, leaving 11 bases of the junction unmatched. As the method for making TCR beta libraries, quantitative 5'-RACE with molecular barcodes was used. TCRdb recomputed calls from the 5' RACE reads with MiXCR, one row per CDR3 protein. The sample shows a few hundred thousand distinct CDR3 sequences, more than 20% of them seen only once. This clonotype has more than one count but fewer than ten. Antigen: not known. This chain links TRBV29-1 with TRBJ2-1; 7 positions match TRBD1. Sequences were obtained from blood, either unsorted or a sorted T cell fraction (not recorded which). The sequence derives from a male donor with ankylosing spondylitis or in good health (not recorded which). The CDR3, as DNA: TGCAGCGTCAGGGGGTCCCTCCAAAGCTCCTACAATGAGCAGTTCTTC. Residues: CSVRGSLQSSYNEQFF.